This TCR beta chain derives from a study of T-cell reconstitution after alpha-beta-depleted transplantation in children. Unique molecular identifiers were incorporated into the prepared TCRbeta library. TCRdb recomputed calls from the PCR reads with MiXCR, one row per CDR3 protein. In the table there are about 870,000 distinct CDR3 sequences, roughly 15% of which are singletons. Material: PBMCs, mostly from graft donor cells, obtained 360 days after TCRalphabeta/CD19-depleted stem cell transplant. This TCR came from a male patient aged 5 to 17 who had a stem cell transplant for acute lymphoblastic leukemia, so the T cells may come from the graft donor.

The CDR3 nucleotides are TGTGCCATCAGACCCGGGGCAGGGGAACGTTTCCGGGAGCAGTACTTC. This sequence encodes CAIRPGAGERFREQYF. This chain connects TRBV10-3 to TRBJ2-7, with D possibly TRBD1 on 6 matching bases. V was trimmed by 6 bases and J by 7 bases, leaving 25 bases between them. Germline V CDR1 and CDR2: ENHRY, SYGVKD. There are 16 residues in the CDR3.